This T cell receptor beta chain was identified during a study of T cells after yellow fever vaccination. In making TCR cDNA, 5'RACE template switching added a universal primer site and UMIs to it. TCRdb used MiXCR to reprocess the 5' RACE reads, holding one entry per CDR3 protein. This table holds roughly 260,000 distinct CDR3 sequences, around 13% found once. Study-level results: Re-detected after boosting: most primary clones, about 96% of CD4 and 88% of CD8. Abundant clonotypes from the bulk population could have been carried over as contaminants into FACS-sorted repertoires. Peaking on day 5 versus 15, the secondary response was faster but weaker.

As to this clonotype: The antigen is unknown.

Germline V gives CDR1 LNHNV, CDR2 YYDKDF (reference sequence). Trimming pared 1 base from V and 0 bases from J, leaving 4 bases between. This CDR3 spans 15 amino acids. The chain carries TRBV15 and TRBJ2-6; no firm D call. The receptor was derived from a man younger than 45 who received the YFV17D yellow fever vaccine. The source was CD4+ T cells sorted from PBMCs, collected 45 days after the yellow fever booster vaccination. The CDR3 DNA reads as TGTGCCACCAGCAGAGGTAGCTCTGGGGCCAACGTCCTGACTTTC. Amino acid sequence: CATSRGSSGANVLTF.